The entry that follows covers one T cell receptor beta chain sequence. Its cognate antigen has yet to be identified. No base-level quality is on record; no much larger clone is a single base apart. TCR repertoires of sorted CD4+ and CD8+ blood T cells from severe aplastic anemia patients and healthy subjects were deep-sequenced in the study. Ficoll-Paque density gradient centrifugation was used to isolate peripheral blood mononuclear cells. Before DNA extraction, CD4+ and CD8+ T cells were sorted with FACS or magnetic beads. Inclusive of the bounding cysteine and phenylalanine, the CDR3 is 11 residues long. This entry keeps only the CDR3 DNA: 33 bases, framed from base 1. V drops 5 bases and J drops 5 bases, leaving 6 bases in between. For CDR1 and CDR2, the germline V gene lists SQVTM and ANQGSEA. The data were taken from a study of CD8+CD57+ T cells in acquired aplastic anemia (dated by TCRdb to the late 2010s). Broadly, across the study: Extracted DNA from sorted CD4+ and CD8+ cells averaged about 3.4 ug, ranging from roughly 0.17 to 27.4 ug. For healthy donor samples, the average read count was about 10.8 million for CD4+ cells and 11 million to 13 million for CD8+ cells.

General conclusions and limits of the study: Between patients and healthy controls, no significant difference in CD8+ Simpson's diversity was found (P=0.060). Some 31 CD8+ CDR3 sequences were shared between patients and controls but appeared highly expressed in patients and within their immunodominant clones.

Profiling of TCR beta VDJ combinations and CDR3 sequences used genomic DNA as the template. An Illumina HiSeq 2000 was the platform used for TCR repertoire sequencing. The authors processed their data as follows. Repertoire assessment relied on Simpson's diversity index, CDR3 size and DJ length profiles, and TRBV/TRBJ rearrangement plots. The most abundant DNA sequence in the deep sequencing data was taken as the immunodominant clone. CDR3 amino acid sequences were screened for sharing across subjects and compared with published repertoires and the VDJdb database. Using fastp at Q25 and MiXCR, TCRdb reprocessed the public reads and kept productive beta chains. For every CDR3 protein sequence, its rows merge into one entry that carries the most common genes and DNA. TCRdb's processing, not the authors' own work, is the source of the V and J calls. The sample profile shows some 130,000 distinct CDR3 sequences; 48% of them were found once. Roughly 2.5% of the sample is taken by the ten largest.

The chain is made from TRBV29-1 and TRBJ2-2; too little of a D gene remains to name it. Source material: sorted CD4+, CD8+, or CD8+CD57+ T cells (not recorded which) from PBMCs. The source of this sequence is a human donor in good health, serving as a control. The encoded CDR3 is CSVIGTGELFF. The DNA sequence is TGCAGCGTTATAGGGACCGGGGAGCTGTTTTTT.